One sample yielded the 15 T cell receptor beta chains listed below, sequenced in a study of blood T cell repertoires in COVID-19. Sequencing was performed with immunoSEQ multiplex PCR; in TCRdb, only in-frame clones are kept and a portion is missing. The profile shows 300,000 or so clones, 70% to 90% of them singletons. The sequenced sample consisted of peripheral blood. All receptors come from a woman aged 45-59 years who had recovered from COVID-19.

This rearrangement joins TRBV7-2 to TRBJ2-7; 10 bases match TRBD1. V shed 6 bases, J shed 3 bases, and the junction held 8 bases outside the gene matches. The germline V gene has CDR1 SGHTA and CDR2 FQGNSA. The CDR3 runs to 15 residues. The CDR3 DNA reads TGTGCCAGCAGGGGGGCCGGGACAGGGGTCTACGAGCAGTACTTC. This sequence encodes CASRGAGTGVYEQYF.

The J gene is TRBJ1-1, the V gene TRBV10-2; D may be TRBD1 (5 bases). Deletions cut 6 bases from V and 4 bases from J, with 15 bases between. CDR3 length: 14 residues. Germline CDR1 is WSHSY and CDR2 is SAAADI. The CDR3 DNA reads TGCGCCAGCAGGGGAATGTCGGGGGGCACTGAAGCTTTCTTT. It is translated as CASRGMSGGTEAFF.

J is TRBJ2-1 and V is TRBV24-1, with 7 bases that match TRBD2. CDR1 is KGHDR and CDR2 is SFDVKD in the germline V gene. The trim removed 3 bases at V and 0 bases at J, leaving 7 bases unmatched. The CDR3 is made up of 17 amino acids. CDR3 loop: CATSDQDSSGSYNEQFF. The DNA for the CDR3 is TGTGCCACCAGTGATCAGGACTCTAGCGGCTCCTACAATGAGCAGTTCTTC.

This clone was found once. V usage is TRBV19 and J usage is TRBJ1-5, with D possibly matching TRBD1 (5 bases). This CDR3 is built from 15 residues. Deletions cut 3 bases from V and 4 bases from J, with 13 bases between. Germline-derived CDR1 and CDR2 are LNHDA and SQIVND (reference sequence). CDR3 sequence (DNA): TGTGCCAGTAGTATTGGATCGGGGGTAAATCAGCCCCAGCATTTT. This gives the protein CASSIGSGVNQPQHF.

This clone occurred a few times. V gene TRBV7-8 combines with J gene TRBJ1-5; D perhaps matches TRBD1 (6 bases). Per the germline V gene, CDR1 is SGHVS and CDR2 is FQNEAQ. The CDR3 contains 17 residues. V was clipped by 1 base and J by 0 bases, with 13 bases between them. The chain's CDR3 is CASSLGRGGGSNQPQHF. CDR3 DNA sequence: TGTGCCAGCAGCTTAGGCAGGGGCGGTGGTAGCAATCAGCCCCAGCATTTT.

J is TRBJ2-7 and V is TRBV28; perhaps TRBD2 as D (5 bases). The V end was cut by 7 bases, the J end by 12 bases, with 19 bases between. The germline gives CDR1 MDHEN, CDR2 SYDVKM. The CDR3 totals 12 residues. CDR3 in DNA: TGTGCCAGCAACCTAAATCCCAGGAGGCTGTACTTC. Protein: CASNLNPRRLYF.

This rearrangement joins TRBV13 to TRBJ2-7; 8 bases are shared with TRBD1. CDR3 length: 16 residues. CDR1 PRHDT and CDR2 FYEKMQ come from the germline V gene (reference sequence). The J segment lost 4 bases and the V segment lost 4 bases, leaving 12 bases of the junction unmatched. The CDR3 loop reads CASSSTRGDRTYEQYF. CDR3 sequence (DNA): TGTGCCAGCAGCTCCACTCGAGGGGACAGGACTTACGAGCAGTACTTC.

This rearrangement joins TRBV7-3 to TRBJ1-2; 7 bases map to TRBD1. V shed 6 bases and J 4 bases; nucleotides not matched to a gene: 8. CDR3 length: 14 residues. Per germline, CDR1 SGHTA and CDR2 FQGTGA. The CDR3 DNA reads TGTGCCAGCAGGTCTCCGGGACAGACCTATGGCTACACCTTC. Residues: CASRSPGQTYGYTF.

This clone was counted only a few times. The CDR3 spells CASSYGDRAYSYEQYF. CDR3 bases: TGTGCCAGCAGCTATGGGGACAGGGCTTATTCCTACGAGCAGTACTTC. V usage is TRBV5-4 and J usage is TRBJ2-7, with 9 positions matching TRBD1. V dropped 3 bases and J dropped 1; count of bases not matched to a gene: 8. This CDR3 contains 16 residues. The germline gives CDR1 SGHNT, CDR2 YYREEE (reference sequence).

CDR3 loop: CASRARLTNTEAFF. The CDR3 DNA reads TGTGCCAGCAGGGCGCGACTGACGAACACTGAAGCTTTCTTT. The chain combines TRBV2 with TRBJ1-1; D not resolved. The CDR3 length is 14 residues. CDR1 is SNHLY and CDR2 is FYNNEI in the germline V gene. Trimming took 6 bases from V and 1 from J, leaving 12 bases between them.

The J gene is TRBJ2-7, the V gene TRBV20-1, with D perhaps TRBD2 (6 bases). V was cut by 5 bases and J by 9 bases, with 14 bases left in between. Germline-derived CDR1 and CDR2 are DFQATT and SNEGSKA (reference sequence). This CDR3 has 11 amino acids. The CDR3 coding sequence is TGCAGTGCTTCCGGGGCGGAGGGGCAGTACTTC. As protein: CSASGAEGQYF.

The chain's CDR3 is CAWSGSSGAPQETQYF. Here the CDR3 DNA reads TGTGCCTGGAGTGGCTCTAGCGGAGCTCCGCAAGAGACCCAGTACTTC. The rearrangement links TRBV30 to TRBJ2-5; TRBD2 matches at 7 bases. V was pared by 1 base and J by 2 bases, with 10 bases of the junction left unmatched. The CDR3 contains 16 residues. The germline V gene has CDR1 GTSNPN and CDR2 SVGIG (reference sequence).

The chain is built from TRBV5-6 and TRBJ2-3; 8 nucleotides line up with TRBD2. CDR1 is SGHDT, CDR2 YYEEEE, per germline. V lost 4 bases to trimming and J lost 8 bases; unmatched junction nucleotides: 9. There are 14 residues in the CDR3. CDR3 sequence (DNA): TGTGCCAGCAGCCCTACGGGGGGGCGTGTTACGCAGTATTTT. Its protein is CASSPTGGRVTQYF.

The chain has TRBV27 and TRBJ2-5; no clear D. With 5 bases removed from V and 0 bases from J, the gap between germline ends came to 13 bases. This CDR3 is 15 amino acids long. Per germline, CDR1 MNHEY and CDR2 SMNVEV (reference sequence). CDR3 nucleotide sequence: TGTGCCAGCAGTCCCAGACATCAGTACCAAGAGACCCAGTACTTC. Its protein is CASSPRHQYQETQYF.

This clone was observed once. This chain uses TRBV6-1 with TRBJ2-3; 11 bases match TRBD2. This CDR3 has 17 amino acids. V lost 3 bases to trimming and J lost 5 bases; unmatched junction nucleotides: 10. Germline loops: CDR1 MNHNS, CDR2 SASEGT. The CDR3 coding sequence is TGTGCCAGCAGTGAGTGGGGTAGCGGGAGGGCAGGAGATACGCAGTATTTT. Protein sequence: CASSEWGSGRAGDTQYF.